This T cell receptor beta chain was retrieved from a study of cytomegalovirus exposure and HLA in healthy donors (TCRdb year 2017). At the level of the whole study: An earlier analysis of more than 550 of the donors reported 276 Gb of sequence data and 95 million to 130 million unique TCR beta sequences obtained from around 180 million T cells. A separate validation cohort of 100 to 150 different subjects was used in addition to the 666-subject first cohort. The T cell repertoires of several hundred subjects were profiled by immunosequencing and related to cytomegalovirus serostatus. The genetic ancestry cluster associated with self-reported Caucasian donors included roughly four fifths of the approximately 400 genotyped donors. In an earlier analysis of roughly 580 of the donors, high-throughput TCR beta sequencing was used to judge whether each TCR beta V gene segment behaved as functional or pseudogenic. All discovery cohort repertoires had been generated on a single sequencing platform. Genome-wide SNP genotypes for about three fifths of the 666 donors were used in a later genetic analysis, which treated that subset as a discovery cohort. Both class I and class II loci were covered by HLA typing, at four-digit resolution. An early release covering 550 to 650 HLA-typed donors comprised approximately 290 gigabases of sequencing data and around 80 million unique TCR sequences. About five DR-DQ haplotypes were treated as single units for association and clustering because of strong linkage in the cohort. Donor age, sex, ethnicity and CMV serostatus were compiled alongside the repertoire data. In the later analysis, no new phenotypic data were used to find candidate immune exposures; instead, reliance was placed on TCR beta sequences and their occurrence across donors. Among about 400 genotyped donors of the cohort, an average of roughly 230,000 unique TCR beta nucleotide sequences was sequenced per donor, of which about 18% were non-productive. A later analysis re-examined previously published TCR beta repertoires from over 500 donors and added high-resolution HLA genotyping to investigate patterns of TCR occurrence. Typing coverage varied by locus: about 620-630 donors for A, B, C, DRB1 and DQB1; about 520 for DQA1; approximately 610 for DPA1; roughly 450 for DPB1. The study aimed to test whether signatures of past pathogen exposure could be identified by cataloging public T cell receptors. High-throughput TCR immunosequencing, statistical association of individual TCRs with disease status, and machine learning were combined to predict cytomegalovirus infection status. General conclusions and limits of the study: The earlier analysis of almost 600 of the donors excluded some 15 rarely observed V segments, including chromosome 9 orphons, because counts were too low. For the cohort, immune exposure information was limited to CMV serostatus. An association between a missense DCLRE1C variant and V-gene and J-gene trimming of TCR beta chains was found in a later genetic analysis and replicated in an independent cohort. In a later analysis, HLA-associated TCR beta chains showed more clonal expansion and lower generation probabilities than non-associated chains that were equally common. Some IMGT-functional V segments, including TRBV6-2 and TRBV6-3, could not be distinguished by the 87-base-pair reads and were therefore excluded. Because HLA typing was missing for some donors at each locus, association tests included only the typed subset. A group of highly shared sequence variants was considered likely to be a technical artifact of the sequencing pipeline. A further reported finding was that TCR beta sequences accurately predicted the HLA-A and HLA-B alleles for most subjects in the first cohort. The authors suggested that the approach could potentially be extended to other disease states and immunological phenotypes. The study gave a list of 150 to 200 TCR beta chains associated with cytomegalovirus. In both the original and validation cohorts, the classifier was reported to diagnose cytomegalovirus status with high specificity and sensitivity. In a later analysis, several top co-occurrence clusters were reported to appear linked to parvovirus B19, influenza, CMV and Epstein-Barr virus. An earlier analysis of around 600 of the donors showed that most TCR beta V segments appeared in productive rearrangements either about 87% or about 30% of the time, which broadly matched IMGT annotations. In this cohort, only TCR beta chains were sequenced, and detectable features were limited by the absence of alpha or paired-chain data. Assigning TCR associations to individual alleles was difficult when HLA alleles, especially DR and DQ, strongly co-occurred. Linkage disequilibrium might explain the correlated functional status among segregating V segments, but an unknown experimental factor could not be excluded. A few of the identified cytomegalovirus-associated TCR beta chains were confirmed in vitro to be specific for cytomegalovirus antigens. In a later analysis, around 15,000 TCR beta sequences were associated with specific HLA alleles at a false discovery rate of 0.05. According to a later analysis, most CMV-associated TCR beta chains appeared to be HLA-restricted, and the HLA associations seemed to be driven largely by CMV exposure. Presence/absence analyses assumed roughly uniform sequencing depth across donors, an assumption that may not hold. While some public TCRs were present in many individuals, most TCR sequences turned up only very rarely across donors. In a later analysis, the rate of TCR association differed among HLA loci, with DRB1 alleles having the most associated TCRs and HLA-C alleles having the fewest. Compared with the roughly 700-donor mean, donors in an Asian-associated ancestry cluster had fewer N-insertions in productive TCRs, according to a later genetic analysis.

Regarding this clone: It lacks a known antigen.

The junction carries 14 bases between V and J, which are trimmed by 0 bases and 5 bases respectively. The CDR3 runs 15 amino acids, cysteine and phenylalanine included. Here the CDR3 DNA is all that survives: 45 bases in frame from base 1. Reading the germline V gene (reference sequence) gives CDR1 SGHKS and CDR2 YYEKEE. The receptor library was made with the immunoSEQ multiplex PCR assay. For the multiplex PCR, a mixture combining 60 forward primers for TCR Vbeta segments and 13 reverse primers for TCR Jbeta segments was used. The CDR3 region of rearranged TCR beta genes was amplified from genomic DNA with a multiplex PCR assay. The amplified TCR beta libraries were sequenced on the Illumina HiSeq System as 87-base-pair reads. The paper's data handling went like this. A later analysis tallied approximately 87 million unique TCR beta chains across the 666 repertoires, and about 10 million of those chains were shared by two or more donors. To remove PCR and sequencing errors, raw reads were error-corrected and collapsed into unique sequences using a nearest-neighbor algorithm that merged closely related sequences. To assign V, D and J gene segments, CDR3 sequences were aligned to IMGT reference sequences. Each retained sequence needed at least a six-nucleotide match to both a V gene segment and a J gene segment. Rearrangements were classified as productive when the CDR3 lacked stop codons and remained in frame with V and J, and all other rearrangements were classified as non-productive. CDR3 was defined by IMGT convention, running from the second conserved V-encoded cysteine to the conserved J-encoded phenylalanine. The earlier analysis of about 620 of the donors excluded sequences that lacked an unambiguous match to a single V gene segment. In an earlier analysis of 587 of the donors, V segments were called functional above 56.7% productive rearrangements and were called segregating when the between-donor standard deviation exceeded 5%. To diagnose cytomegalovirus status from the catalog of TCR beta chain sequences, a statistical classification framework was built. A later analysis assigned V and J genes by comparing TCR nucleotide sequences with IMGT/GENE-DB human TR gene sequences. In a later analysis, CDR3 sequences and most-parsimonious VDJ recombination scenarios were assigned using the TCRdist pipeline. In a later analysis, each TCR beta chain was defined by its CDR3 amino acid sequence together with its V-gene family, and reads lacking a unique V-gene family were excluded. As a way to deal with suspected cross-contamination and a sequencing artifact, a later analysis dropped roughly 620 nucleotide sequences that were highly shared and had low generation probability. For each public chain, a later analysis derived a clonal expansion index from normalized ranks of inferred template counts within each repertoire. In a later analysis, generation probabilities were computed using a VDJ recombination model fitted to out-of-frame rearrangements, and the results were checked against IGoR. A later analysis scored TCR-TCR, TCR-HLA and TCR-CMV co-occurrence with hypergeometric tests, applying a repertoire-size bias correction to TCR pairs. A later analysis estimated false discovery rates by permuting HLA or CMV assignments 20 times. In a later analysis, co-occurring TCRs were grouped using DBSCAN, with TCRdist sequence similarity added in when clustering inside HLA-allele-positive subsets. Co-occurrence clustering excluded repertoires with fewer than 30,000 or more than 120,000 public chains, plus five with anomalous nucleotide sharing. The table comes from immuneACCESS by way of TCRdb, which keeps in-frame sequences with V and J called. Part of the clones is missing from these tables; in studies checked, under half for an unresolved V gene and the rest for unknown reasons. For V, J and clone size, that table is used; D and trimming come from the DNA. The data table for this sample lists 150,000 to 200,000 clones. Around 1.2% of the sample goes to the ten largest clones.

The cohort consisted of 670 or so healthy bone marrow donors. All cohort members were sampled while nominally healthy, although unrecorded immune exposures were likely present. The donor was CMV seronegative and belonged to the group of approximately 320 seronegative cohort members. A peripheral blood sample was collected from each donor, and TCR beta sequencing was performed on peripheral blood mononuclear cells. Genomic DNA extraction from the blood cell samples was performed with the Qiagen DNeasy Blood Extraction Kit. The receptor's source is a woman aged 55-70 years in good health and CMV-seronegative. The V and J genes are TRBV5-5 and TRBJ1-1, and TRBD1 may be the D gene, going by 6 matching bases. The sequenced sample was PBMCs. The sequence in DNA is TGTGCCAGCAGCTTGGCCTCACAGGGTGGGACTGAAGCTTTCTTT. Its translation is CASSLASQGGTEAFF.